This T cell receptor (beta chain) emerged from a study of spatial heterogeneity in lung cancer. Turning to the study itself: Untreated early-stage non-small cell lung cancer patients, roughly 75 in total, were the donors. Available PBMC from follow-up, collected a median of roughly two years after resection, underwent sequencing. Each time, sequencing found more beta-chain sequences than alpha-chain sequences.

Germline CDR1 is DFQATT and CDR2 is SNEGSKA (reference sequence). Trimming took 1 base from V and 3 from J; bases not matched to a gene: 6. The CDR3 extends over 14 amino acids. TCRdb re-called the 5' RACE reads with MiXCR, one entry per CDR3 protein. The sample holds about 94,000 distinct CDR3 sequences, 19% seen once. Time point here: blood at routine non-recurrence follow-up after resection. Tumor, nontumor lung or frozen PBMC supplied whole RNA, sequenced without sorting. The material sequenced was PBMCs, taken at follow-up. This clonotype was obtained from a male donor with early-stage non-small cell lung cancer. V is TRBV20-1 and J is TRBJ2-7; 7 nucleotides match TRBD2. The CDR3 DNA follows: TGCAGTGCTAGAGGAGTGCGCGGGAGCTACGAGCAGTACTTC. Translating it yields CSARGVRGSYEQYF.